The 32 T cell receptor beta chains below come from one sample, sequenced in a study of cytomegalovirus exposure and HLA in healthy donors. Both 60 Vbeta primers and 13 Jbeta primers went into the PCR. The data were produced by immunoSEQ multiplex PCR, yet TCRdb's version contains in-frame clones alone and is incomplete. The table includes about 210,000 clones, around 79% detected once. The sequencing sample was made of PBMCs. The source of these receptors is a male donor in good health and CMV-seronegative.

This clone was picked up a small number of times. The rearrangement uses TRBV7-9 and TRBJ2-7; weak D call: TRBD2 (5 bases). This CDR3 is built from 15 residues. V was clipped by 1 base and J by 4 bases, with 14 bases between them. Germline V gene data show CDR1 as SEHNR and CDR2 as FQNEAQ (reference sequence). The CDR3 DNA reads as TGTGCCAGCAGCTTAGGGGAGACTGTGGATTACGAGCAGTACTTC. Its translation is CASSLGETVDYEQYF. The whole variable domain, filled in from reference TRBV7-9 and TRBJ2-7, reads DTGVSQNPRHKITKRGQNVTFRCDPISEHNRLYWYRQTLGQGPEFLTYFQNEAQLEKSRLLSDRFSAERPKGSFSTLEIQRTEQGDSAMYLCASSLGETVDYEQYFGPGTRLTVT.

The chain combines TRBV5-1 with TRBJ1-1; the match to TRBD1 covers 11 bases. The CDR3 length is 15 residues. V shed 4 bases and J 4 bases; nucleotides not matched to a gene: 6. The germline V gene has CDR1 SGHRS and CDR2 YFSETQ. The CDR3 sequence is CASSPGDRGITEAFF. The CDR3 bases are TGCGCCAGCAGCCCCGGGGACAGGGGGATCACTGAAGCTTTCTTT. The full variable domain, completed using reference TRBV5-1 and TRBJ1-1, is KAGVTQTPRYLIKTRGQQVTLSCSPISGHRSVSWYQQTPGQGLQFLFEYFSETQRNKGNFPGRFSGRQFSNSRSEMNVSTLELGDSALYLCASSPGDRGITEAFFGQGTRLTVV.

This clone was counted between two and nine times. The chain is built from TRBV6-1 and TRBJ2-2, with D uncertain. The germline V gene has CDR1 MNHNS and CDR2 SASEGT. The length of the CDR3 is 14 residues. The V end was cut by 1 base, the J end by 6 bases, with 9 bases between. The CDR3 region is CASSEGGEAGELFF. The CDR3 DNA reads TGTGCCAGCAGTGAAGGCGGAGAGGCCGGGGAGCTGTTTTTT.

The rearrangement links TRBV6-5 to TRBJ2-3; 8 bases agree with TRBD2. Looked up from germline, CDR1 is MNHEY and CDR2 is SVGAGI. The CDR3 contains 15 residues. J lost 4 bases, V lost 2 bases, and 5 bases had no gene match. The CDR3 DNA sequence: TGTGCCAGCAGTTACGGGGGACTAGAGGCAGATACGCAGTATTTT. Amino acids: CASSYGGLEADTQYF.

The chain combines TRBV7-3 with TRBJ1-1; 8 bases line up with TRBD1. The CDR3 runs 15 residues. Germline values: CDR1 SGHTA, CDR2 FQGTGA. The ends lost 1 base at V and 1 base at J; junction bases unmatched: 2. CDR3: CASSLNQGANTEAFF. The CDR3 nucleotides read TGTGCCAGCAGCTTAAATCAGGGGGCGAACACTGAAGCTTTCTTT.

V usage is TRBV7-9 and J usage is TRBJ1-1, with 10 bases aligning to TRBD1. The V and J ends lost 4 bases and 6 bases, in that order; junction bases with no gene match: 14. CDR1 and CDR2 from the germline V gene are SEHNR and FQNEAQ (reference sequence). CDR3 length: 17 amino acids. The CDR3, as DNA: TGTGCCAGCAGCTCTCCGGGACAGGGGTTGTATTTAGCTGAAGCTTTCTTT. Translated: CASSSPGQGLYLAEAFF.

The genes are TRBV21-1 and TRBJ2-1; the table's D call, TRBD1, has no DNA check behind it. TRBV21-1 is a pseudogene locus. CDR3 size: 15 residues. In DNA, the CDR3 is TGTGCCAGCAGCTTATTCCGGGACAGCGACAATGAGCAGTTCTTC. This translates into CASSLFRDSDNEQFF.

This chain connects TRBV30 to TRBJ1-1, with a tentative D call TRBD1 (6 bases). CDR1 and CDR2 from the germline V gene are GTSNPN and SVGIG (reference sequence). V lost 2 bases to trimming and J lost 1 base, with 14 bases between them. The CDR3 sequence is 15 residues long. The CDR3 reads CAWSTLGQPNTEAFF. Here the CDR3 DNA reads TGTGCCTGGAGTACACTGGGACAACCGAACACTGAAGCTTTCTTT.

The chain employs TRBV6-5 and TRBJ1-2; no clear D gene. Germline loops: CDR1 MNHEY, CDR2 SVGAGI. The V end lost 6 bases, the J end lost 8 bases, and 16 bases lay between the germline ends. This CDR3 has 13 residues. Here the CDR3 DNA reads TGTGCCAGCAGCTTCCGGCATGTGGGCGGCTACACCTTC. Its translation: CASSFRHVGGYTF.

The chain carries TRBV5-5 and TRBJ2-2; D possibly corresponds to TRBD2 (6 bases). Trimming took 0 bases from V and 5 from J, leaving 11 bases between them. CDR3 length: 15 amino acids. Germline-derived CDR1 and CDR2 are SGHKS and YYEKEE (reference sequence). The CDR3 DNA reads TGTGCCAGCAGCTTGGTGCGGGGTCGGACCGGGGAGCTGTTTTTT. Translation gives CASSLVRGRTGELFF.

This clone was seen only once. The V and J genes are TRBV27 and TRBJ2-5; D is undetermined. This CDR3 has 16 amino acids. The germline gives CDR1 MNHEY, CDR2 SMNVEV (reference sequence). The V end was cut by 2 bases, the J end by 0 bases, with 13 bases between. In DNA, the CDR3 is TGTGCCAGCAGTTTAGCGGAGCCGGTGTACCAAGAGACCCAGTACTTC. It translates to CASSLAEPVYQETQYF.

This clone was counted once. The V gene is TRBV7-7, the J gene TRBJ2-1, with a tentative D call TRBD2 (5 bases). Germline CDR1 and CDR2: SSHAT and FNYEAQ (reference sequence). The CDR3 contains 14 residues. V gave up 1 base and J gave up 4 bases, with 8 bases separating them. CDR3 sequence (DNA): TGTGCCAGCAGCTTAGGAGGACTTTACAATGAGCAGTTCTTC. It specifies CASSLGGLYNEQFF.

The chain links TRBV7-3 to TRBJ1-1; no clear D. The CDR3 has 14 amino acids. The germline gives CDR1 SGHTA, CDR2 FQGTGA. The V gene lost 3 bases and the J gene lost 7 bases, with 15 bases spanning the gap. The CDR3 spells CASSFFGGSLEAFF. CDR3 nucleotide sequence: TGTGCCAGCAGCTTTTTCGGCGGTTCTCTTGAAGCTTTCTTT.

This chain connects TRBV28 to TRBJ2-7, with TRBD2 matching over 12 bases. CDR3 length: 15 residues. Germline loops: CDR1 MDHEN, CDR2 SYDVKM. V shed 6 bases, J shed 3 bases, and the junction held 6 bases outside the gene matches. CDR3 loop: CASSVGLAGHYEQYF. The CDR3 DNA reads TGTGCCAGCAGCGTAGGACTAGCGGGACACTACGAGCAGTACTTC.

The rearrangement uses TRBV5-8 and TRBJ2-7; 7 bases map to TRBD2. The CDR3 has 16 residues. With V trimmed by 4 bases and J by 3 bases, 13 bases remained unmatched. Germline assignment: CDR1 SGHTS and CDR2 YDEGEE. CDR3 loop: CASSRWGGAGVYEQYF. The CDR3, as DNA: TGTGCCAGCAGCCGTTGGGGGGGAGCGGGTGTCTACGAGCAGTACTTC.

This clone was seen only a few times. The chain uses TRBV5-6 and TRBJ2-3; D is possibly TRBD2 (6 bases). V lost 1 base and J 4 bases, leaving 13 bases between the germline ends. The CDR3 is 15 amino acids. Germline V gene data show CDR1 as SGHDT and CDR2 as YYEEEE. The CDR3 coding sequence is TGTGCCAGCAGCTTGAGGACTACTGGGGCAGATACGCAGTATTTT. Translating gives CASSLRTTGADTQYF.

Only one count was recorded for this clone. The chain couples TRBV28 to TRBJ1-2, with 10 bases matching TRBD1. J gave up 4 bases and V 4 bases, and 6 bases lay outside the gene matches. CDR1 and CDR2 from the germline V gene are MDHEN and SYDVKM. The length of the CDR3 is 15 residues. CDR3 DNA: TGTGCCAGCAGTTCCCCGGGACAGGGGAGCTATGGCTACACCTTC. Translation: CASSSPGQGSYGYTF.

In DNA form, the CDR3 reads TGCGCCAGCAGCCCGGGACAGACGAACACTGAAGCTTTCTTT. Residues: CASSPGQTNTEAFF. The gene calls are TRBV5-1 and TRBJ1-1, with TRBD1 identical over 7 bases. Germline trimming cut 4 bases from V and 1 base from J; bases unmatched to any gene: 4. Per the germline V gene, CDR1 is SGHRS and CDR2 is YFSETQ. This CDR3 spans 14 amino acids.

This sequence joins TRBV11-1 and TRBJ1-1; no clear D. Germline CDR1 and CDR2: SGHAT and FQDESV (reference sequence). This CDR3 comprises 12 residues. Trimming removed 1 base at V and 7 bases at J, with 7 bases between. The CDR3 nucleotides are TGTGCCAGCAGCTTAGTCCAGTATGAAGCTTTCTTT. Encoded protein: CASSLVQYEAFF.

This clone was seen only a few times. CDR3 sequence: CASSLGTGGPTDTQYF. CDR3 coding DNA: TGTGCCAGCAGCTTAGGCACAGGGGGGCCCACAGATACGCAGTATTTT. V gene TRBV7-7 combines with J gene TRBJ2-3; 8 bases align to TRBD1. The junction had 5 bases not matched to a gene; V was cut back by 1 base and J by 2 bases. This CDR3 has 16 amino acids. CDR1 and CDR2 from the germline V gene are SSHAT and FNYEAQ (reference sequence).

This clone was counted a single time. The chain uses TRBV27 and TRBJ1-2; 8 nucleotides agree with TRBD1. Trimming removed 5 bases from V and 4 bases from J; junction bases left unmatched: 6. This CDR3 is built from 14 residues. Germline assignment: CDR1 MNHEY and CDR2 SMNVEV (reference sequence). DNA of the CDR3: TGTGCCAGCAGTGGTATCGGACAGGGCTATGGCTACACCTTC. Residues: CASSGIGQGYGYTF.

The chain combines TRBV7-2 with TRBJ1-1; tentatively, D is TRBD1 (6 bases). The CDR3 is 13 amino acids. Trimming stripped 4 bases from V and 3 bases from J, with 9 bases between. In germline, CDR1 is SGHTA, CDR2 FQGNSA. DNA of the CDR3: TGTGCCAGCAGCTCCACAGGGTACACTGAAGCTTTCTTT. This encodes CASSSTGYTEAFF.

To note about this clone: Mismatch with germline at one junction end may stem from a read error. The V gene is TRBV4-1, the J gene TRBJ2-7, with D uncertain. Per germline, CDR1 MGHRA and CDR2 YSYEKL. The CDR3 sequence is 16 residues long. The CDR3 loop is CASSQEQATDTYKQYF. In DNA, the CDR3 is TGCGCCAGCAGCCAAGAACAAGCAACAGACACCTACAAGCAGTACTTC.

The sample holds one count of this clone. The rearrangement links TRBV4-1 to TRBJ1-4, with 7 bases matching TRBD1. Looked up from germline, CDR1 is MGHRA and CDR2 is YSYEKL. Losses at the gene ends were 4 bases for V and 5 bases for J; bases not matched to a gene: 7. CDR3 length equals 15 residues. The CDR3 loop reads CASSRPGTVNEKLFF. CDR3 in DNA: TGCGCCAGCAGCCGGCCCGGGACAGTCAATGAAAAACTGTTTTTT.

The chain carries TRBV10-3 and TRBJ2-5; D remains ambiguous. The CDR3 is 11 residues long. In germline, CDR1 is ENHRY, CDR2 SYGVKD. V was pared by 4 bases and J by 5 bases, with 5 bases between. CDR3 sequence reads: CAISALETQYF. The CDR3 DNA follows: TGTGCCATCAGTGCTTTGGAGACCCAGTACTTC.

This clone came up once. The chain uses TRBV10-3 and TRBJ2-2; TRBD2 might be the D (5 bases). With 0 bases removed from V and 7 bases from J, the gap between germline ends came to 12 bases. Looked up from germline, CDR1 is ENHRY and CDR2 is SYGVKD. The CDR3 consists of 15 residues. The CDR3 reads CAISESPSGNGELFF. CDR3 in DNA: TGTGCCATCAGTGAGTCCCCATCGGGGAACGGGGAGCTGTTTTTT.

The rearrangement joins TRBV4-3 to TRBJ2-3; weak D call: TRBD2 (7 bases). Germline V gene data show CDR1 as LGHNA and CDR2 as YSLEER. Trimming pared 0 bases from V and 3 bases from J, leaving 13 bases between. The CDR3 sequence is 16 residues long. The CDR3 coding sequence is TGCGCCAGCAGCCAAGATGGCGGGGGCCGGACAGATACGCAGTATTTT. Its translation: CASSQDGGGRTDTQYF.

This chain connects TRBV7-9 to TRBJ2-7; 12 nucleotides align to TRBD2. The V gene end was trimmed by 5 bases and the J gene end by 4 bases; junction bases not matched to a gene: 12. Germline values: CDR1 SEHNR, CDR2 FQNEAQ (reference sequence). The CDR3 sequence is 17 residues long. The CDR3 DNA reads TGTGCCAGCAGCCCACCACTTCCTAGCGGGAGGGTTTACGAGCAGTACTTC. This encodes CASSPPLPSGRVYEQYF.

The chain joins TRBV30 to TRBJ2-6; no definite D call. Trimming shortened V by 4 bases and J by 0 bases, and 16 bases separated the two germline ends. Per the germline V gene, CDR1 is GTSNPN and CDR2 is SVGIG (reference sequence). The CDR3 loop spans 17 amino acids. The CDR3 DNA reads as TGTGCCTGGATCCGACATCTTTCCGGCTCTGGGGCCAACGTCCTGACTTTC. Translation gives CAWIRHLSGSGANVLTF.

The gene calls are TRBV5-4 and TRBJ2-3, with 16 bases identical to TRBD2. With 4 bases clipped from V and 4 bases from J, the junction kept 9 bases outside the gene matches. The CDR3 extends over 18 amino acids. Germline V gene lookup returns CDR1 SGHNT and CDR2 YYREEE (reference sequence). CDR3 sequence (DNA): TGTGCCAGCAGCCACGGGACTAGCGGGGGGGCGTCTCCAGATACGCAGTATTTT. It specifies CASSHGTSGGASPDTQYF.

This clone showed up just once. This sequence joins TRBV15 and TRBJ1-4, with D tentatively TRBD1 (5 bases). Trimming removed 0 bases from V and 2 bases from J, with 10 bases in between. This CDR3 is built from 16 residues. Germline CDR1 reads LNHNV; CDR2 reads YYDKDF (reference sequence). CDR3 DNA sequence: TGTGCCACCAGCAGAGATGGCGGGGCTACTAATGAAAAACTGTTTTTT. Its protein is CATSRDGGATNEKLFF. Looking up the rest from reference TRBV15 and TRBJ1-4 gives the full variable domain: DAMVIQNPRYQVTQFGKPVTLSCSQTLNHNVMYWYQQKSSQAPKLLFHYYDKDFNNEADTPDNFQSRRPNTSFCFLDIRSPGLGDTAMYLCATSRDGGATNEKLFFGSGTQLSVL.

V is TRBV11-3 and J is TRBJ2-2; TRBD2 matches 11 bases. The CDR3 covers 16 residues. Germline lookup yields CDR1 SGHNT and CDR2 YENEEA. With 1 base clipped from V and 6 bases from J, the junction kept 4 bases outside the gene matches. CDR3 sequence reads: CASSLGSGRASGELFF. Here the CDR3 DNA reads TGTGCCAGCAGCTTAGGTAGCGGGAGGGCCTCCGGGGAGCTGTTTTTT.